The present T cell receptor (beta chain) was sequenced within a study of neurological immune-mediated disorders (dated by TCRdb to the late 2010s). Background for the entire study: Among the roughly 35 multiple sclerosis patients, relapsing-remitting MS accounted for around 30 and secondary progressive MS accounted for 3. Using UMI-based sequencing, the study compared peripheral blood TCR-beta repertoires from patients with HTLV-I-associated myelopathy (HAM/TSP), patients with multiple sclerosis, and healthy controls. The 95 to 120 TCR-beta libraries included longitudinal samples, technical triplicates and paired sorted CD4+ and CD8+ T-cell subsets alongside PBMC samples. The cohort included approximately 70 subjects: about 15 with HAM/TSP, around 34 with multiple sclerosis, and approximately 20 healthy controls. The full study reports these points: The MS cluster was not associated with any clinical or MRI features, and the authors stated that larger cohorts are needed. Expanded clones from different subjects shared no identical CDR3 amino acid sequences, which suggests that TCR-beta repertoires were private in all groups. The highest TCR clonal expansion was observed in HAM/TSP patients, whereas the lowest was observed in MS patients, even when compared with healthy controls. In phylogenetic analysis, the repertoires of 18 of 34 MS patients grouped into a cluster of related CDR3 sequences, which suggests a possible signature at the repertoire level.

cDNA was synthesized by template-switch 5'RACE using a primer with a 10-nucleotide random unique molecular identifier that tagged each TCR transcript. Over 190 million TCR-beta sequences, covering 15-18 subjects, were produced in each sequencing run. Total RNA was extracted with the RNeasy kit. The KAPA Real-time Library Amplification kit was used to amplify TCR-beta VDJ regions with primers targeting the TCR constant region and the 5'RACE anchor. Sample indexes and Illumina adaptors were added in a first PCR, and a second PCR then increased library yield. After Ampure bead purification, the TCR product of roughly 650 bp was size-selected on a 2% E-gel SizeSelection system. Before pooling, library quality was assessed on a Bioanalyzer, concentration was determined with Qubit, and library quantification was performed with the Kapa Library Quantification kit. Libraries were sequenced paired-end 2 x 150 bp on an Illumina HiSeq 2500. To increase sequence diversity, 25-30% phiX was spiked into each library pool. In the paper's pipeline: Quality-filtered reads were processed with the UMI-based MiGEC pipeline, which removed over 75% of raw TCR sequences during error correction. IMGT germline references were used for alignment of VDJ genes, and clonotypes were defined by a unique CDR3 amino acid sequence together with V-J genes. Clonal expansion, Shannon diversity and CDR3 relatedness (CalcPairwiseDistances, ClusterSamples) were evaluated with VDJtools, and phylogenetic trees were built with CLCbio workbench. Clones with at least 8 unique UMIs were defined as expanded, with this threshold being based on coefficient-of-variation modelling across technical triplicates. TCRdb reran the public reads through fastp at Q25 and MiXCR, keeping productive beta chains. Identical CDR3 protein sequences are pooled into one entry, listed with their most common genes and DNA. The V and J calls reflect TCRdb's pipeline rather than the authors' work. The sample yields tens of thousands of distinct CDR3 sequences; 4.5% were counted once. The ten largest make up under 7.5% of the sample.

Only a few counts were recorded for this clonotype. Its antigen is currently not known. Base qualities are missing; no much larger clone stands one base away. Libraries from unsorted PBMCs were made from 2 million PBMCs kept in RNAlater at -80 degrees C until RNA extraction. Multiple sclerosis patients were enrolled in a US clinical protocol under which disease progression was evaluated by magnetic resonance imaging. Peripheral blood was subjected to Ficoll-Hypaque density gradient centrifugation to isolate PBMCs, which were then cryopreserved in liquid nitrogen. The sample taken for sequencing was PBMCs. The sequence derives from a man aged 30 to 39 with multiple sclerosis.

The CDR3 sequence is CSAGKGAGELFF. The DNA reads as follows: TGCAGTGCTGGCAAGGGGGCCGGGGAGCTGTTTTTT. The chain is assembled from TRBV20-1 and TRBJ2-2, with TRBD1 as a weak D call on 6 bases. Reading from cysteine to phenylalanine, the CDR3 counts 12 amino acids. Only the CDR3 DNA is retained, 36 bases long and in frame from the first base. V lost 5 bases and J lost 6 bases; the stretch between them is 10 bases long. CDR1 and CDR2, per the germline V gene (reference sequence), are DFQATT and SNEGSKA.